This record concerns one T cell receptor (beta chain) sequence. This entry is derived from a study of T cell changes during pregnancy in multiple sclerosis. Libraries were prepared by immunoSEQ multiplex PCR; TCRdb keeps only in-frame clonotypes and omits some of them. The data hold approximately 69,000 clones, with approximately 92% observed a single time. This TCR came from a female donor in good health, enrolled as a control in a pregnancy study. Here the sequenced sample was peripheral blood, taken in the second trimester of pregnancy.

CDR3 protein: CASNRGRLYNEQFF. The CDR3, as DNA: TGTGCCAGCAACCGAGGGCGGTTATACAATGAGCAGTTCTTC. The chain employs TRBV9 and TRBJ2-1; D possibly corresponds to TRBD2 (5 bases). This CDR3 is 14 amino acids long. Germline V gene lookup returns CDR1 SGDLS and CDR2 YYNGEE. V lost 6 bases to trimming and J lost 4 bases, with 14 bases between them.